Detailed here is one T cell receptor beta chain. What it recognizes is unknown. This sample was taken from a study of blood T cells in healthy people across ages. Study-wide context: The template switching approach captured approximately one barcoded beta molecule for every two T cells. Overall study findings and caveats: Older individuals had lower TCR beta diversity per million T cells (the decline was roughly linear). There were more naive CD4+ cells and higher diversity in long-lived donors than in aged donors.

This CDR3 has 15 residues. Germline V gene sequence: CDR1 SGHNT, CDR2 YYREEE (reference sequence). Next came a second PCR, run for about 7 to 12 cycles, which used a sample-barcoded 5' primer along with a J-beta primer mix. A template-switch adaptor containing 12 random nucleotides labeled each cDNA molecule. From the 5' RACE reads, TCRdb called clonotypes with MiXCR, one entry per CDR3 protein. The sample carries 600,000 to 1,000,000 distinct CDR3 sequences, roughly 64% recorded once. Material: blood. The clonotype comes from a man younger than 40 in good health. The rearrangement links TRBV5-4 to TRBJ2-7; TRBD2 aligns across 12 bases. The J call may be mistaken, given a closer DNA end match to TRBJ2-5. The CDR3 sequence: CASSFRTSGDETQYF. For the CDR3, the DNA is TGTGCCAGCAGCTTCCGGACTAGCGGGGATGAGACCCAGTACTTC.